The source of this T cell receptor beta chain is a study of T cell clusters in autoimmune cytopenias. Each sample's input was about 250 ng genomic DNA, 30,000 to 45,000 genome equivalents. TRB rearrangements were amplified by touch-down multiplex PCR with mixed TRB-A/B primers. TCRdb derives one entry per CDR3 protein from the multiplex PCR reads, leaving out DNA. This table holds about 11,000 distinct CDR3 sequences. Germline V gene data show CDR1 as MNHEY and CDR2 as SMNVEV (reference sequence). There are 14 residues in the CDR3. These data were also reused for a study on T cell repertoires in aging, cancer and after chemotherapy. That source notes: Age-matched healthy donors had significantly more diverse, less clonal blood TCR repertoires than untreated cancer patients. In each cancer cohort, median generation probability increased across chemotherapy, suggesting thymic output rebounded.

The rearrangement uses TRBV27 and TRBJ2-5; TCRdb's D gene call, TRBD2, goes unchecked for lack of DNA. The material sequenced was peripheral blood. The clonotype originates from a human donor in good health. CDR3 sequence reads: CASSFERGRETQYF.